A selection of T cell receptor beta chains follows, all from one sample in a study of control samples from healthy donors and cancer patients. Libraries were prepared by immunoSEQ multiplex PCR; TCRdb keeps only in-frame clonotypes and omits some of them. The profile covers around 75,000 clones, with approximately 92% appearing a single time and 5% to 6.5% taken by the ten largest. The sample taken for sequencing was blood. These receptors all stem from a woman aged 60-75 years in good health. Each CDR3 is given with its conserved first and last residue. The D gene is left open where the match is weak. Size tells how often a clone was seen (once, few, many) or the class of an expanded clone, and some rows leave it out.

v_call: TRBV2; d_call: .; j_call: TRBJ1-2; clone_size: .; cdr3_aa: CASSDLAMRGDYGYTF; cdr3_nt: TGTGCCAGCAGTGATTTAGCTATGCGGGGTGACTATGGCTACACCTTC
v_call: TRBV5-1; d_call: TRBD2; j_call: TRBJ2-3; clone_size: .; cdr3_aa: CASSRTSISTDTQYF; cdr3_nt: TGCGCCAGCAGCCGGACTAGCATAAGCACAGATACGCAGTATTTT
v_call: TRBV4-3; d_call: .; j_call: TRBJ1-2; clone_size: .; cdr3_aa: CASSQERRDYGYTF; cdr3_nt: TGCGCCAGCAGCCAAGAGCGGCGGGACTATGGCTACACCTTC
v_call: TRBV11-2; d_call: .; j_call: TRBJ1-4; clone_size: once; cdr3_aa: CASSPQHWGEKLFF; cdr3_nt: TGTGCCAGCAGCCCTCAGCATTGGGGTGAAAAACTGTTTTTT
v_call: TRBV27; d_call: TRBD2; j_call: TRBJ2-3; clone_size: .; cdr3_aa: CASSSGRSTDTQYF; cdr3_nt: TGTGCCAGCAGTTCCGGGAGGTCCACAGATACGCAGTATTTT
v_call: TRBV3-1/TRBV3-2; d_call: TRBD1; j_call: TRBJ2-7; clone_size: .; cdr3_aa: CASSIRDRGYEQYF; cdr3_nt: TGTGCCAGCAGCATCCGGGACAGGGGTTACGAGCAGTACTTC
v_call: TRBV10-2; d_call: .; j_call: TRBJ1-6; clone_size: few; cdr3_aa: CASSETNIYSPLHF; cdr3_nt: TGCGCCAGCAGTGAAACAAACATTTATTCACCCCTCCACTTT
v_call: TRBV7-2; d_call: .; j_call: TRBJ1-5; clone_size: .; cdr3_aa: CASSQRGAAGQPQHF; cdr3_nt: TGTGCCAGCAGTCAACGGGGGGCTGCGGGTCAGCCCCAGCATTTT
v_call: TRBV6-6; d_call: .; j_call: TRBJ1-2; clone_size: .; cdr3_aa: CASSAQRANYGYTF; cdr3_nt: TGTGCCAGCTCGGCTCAGCGGGCTAACTATGGCTACACCTTC
v_call: TRBV28; d_call: TRBD2; j_call: TRBJ2-3; clone_size: .; cdr3_aa: CASNLSGRNEVSTDTQYF; cdr3_nt: TGTGCCAGCAACCTTAGCGGGAGGAACGAGGTTAGCACAGATACGCAGTATTTT
v_call: TRBV6-5; d_call: TRBD1; j_call: TRBJ2-6; clone_size: .; cdr3_aa: CASTRDRAGANVLTF; cdr3_nt: TGTGCCAGCACCCGGGACAGGGCTGGGGCCAACGTCCTGACTTTC
v_call: TRBV18; d_call: TRBD1; j_call: TRBJ2-1; clone_size: .; cdr3_aa: CASSSGTGSYTEQFF; cdr3_nt: TGTGCCAGCTCATCCGGGACAGGGAGCTACACTGAGCAGTTCTTC
v_call: TRBV6-2/TRBV6-3; d_call: TRBD1; j_call: TRBJ2-1; clone_size: .; cdr3_aa: CASSYDGTVSSYNEQFF; cdr3_nt: TGTGCCAGCAGTTACGACGGGACAGTCAGCTCCTACAATGAGCAGTTCTTC
v_call: TRBV28; d_call: TRBD2; j_call: TRBJ2-2; clone_size: .; cdr3_aa: CASSPRTGTSPNTGELFF; cdr3_nt: TGTGCCAGCAGCCCTCGGACGGGGACTAGTCCGAACACCGGGGAGCTGTTTTTT
v_call: TRBV28; d_call: TRBD1; j_call: TRBJ2-7; clone_size: .; cdr3_aa: CASSWGQGTYEQYF; cdr3_nt: TGTGCCAGCAGTTGGGGACAGGGAACTTACGAGCAGTACTTC
v_call: TRBV11-2; d_call: TRBD2; j_call: TRBJ2-3; clone_size: .; cdr3_aa: CASSFRGTSGSTDTQYF; cdr3_nt: TGTGCCAGCAGCTTCCGCGGGACTAGCGGAAGCACAGATACGCAGTATTTT
v_call: TRBV5-1; d_call: TRBD2; j_call: TRBJ2-4; clone_size: .; cdr3_aa: CASSGGTSGAKNIQYF; cdr3_nt: TGCGCCAGCAGCGGCGGGACTAGCGGAGCCAAAAACATTCAGTACTTC